What follows describes a single TCR beta chain. Its target is unknown. Germline loops: CDR1 SGDLS, CDR2 YYNGEE. Trimming removed 4 bases at V and 5 bases at J, with 10 bases between. This CDR3 is built from 13 residues. Attachment of unique molecular identifiers to individual cDNA molecules was performed. TCRdb independently ran MiXCR on the 5' RACE reads; one entry per CDR3 protein. The sample consists of around 77,000 distinct CDR3 sequences, around 10% of them appearing once. This sample is drawn from a study of early T cells in non-severe SARS-CoV-2 infection. The overall study: With bulk RNA from unsorted whole blood as input, sequencing yielded unpaired chains.

Study results and limitations: Anti-spike CD8 responses were favored in VDJdb matching, and private and CD4 specificities were missed.

Here the sequenced sample was whole blood, taken at baseline. The rearrangement joins TRBV9 to TRBJ1-5; D gene ambiguous. The TCR comes from an adult who was a healthcare worker with PCR-confirmed SARS-CoV-2 infection or an uninfected control (not recorded which). This chain's CDR3 is CASSPGPYQPQHF. CDR3 DNA: TGTGCCAGCAGCCCCGGACCCTATCAGCCCCAGCATTTT. The complete variable domain, with remaining parts taken from reference TRBV9 and TRBJ1-5, reads DSGVTQTPKHLITATGQRVTLRCSPRSGDLSVYWYQQSLDQGLQFLIQYYNGEERAKGNILERFSAQQFPDLHSELNLSSLELGDSALYFCASSPGPYQPQHFGDGTRLSIL.